The 9 T cell receptor beta chains listed next were all sequenced from one sample in a study of cytomegalovirus exposure and HLA in healthy donors. PCR was performed using 60 Vbeta and 13 Jbeta primers. Libraries were prepared by immunoSEQ multiplex PCR; TCRdb keeps only in-frame clonotypes and omits some of them. The data contain about 97,000 clones, around 10% of them singletons. Sequencing was done on a sample of PBMCs. The receptors shown here come from a man aged 50-60 years in good health and CMV-seropositive.

This clone was counted a few times. V gene TRBV6-5 combines with J gene TRBJ1-4; D gene uncertain. From germline, CDR1 is MNHEY and CDR2 SVGAGI. The CDR3 covers 14 residues. V dropped 2 bases and J dropped 7 bases, with 11 bases sitting between them. DNA of the CDR3: TGTGCCAGCAGTTACGGGCCGTCTCCTGAAAAACTGTTTTTT. Translated, it gives CASSYGPSPEKLFF.

This clone showed up just a few times. The chain couples TRBV7-3 to TRBJ2-3; TRBD2 is a possible D gene (7 bases). Trimming cost V 1 base and J 3 bases, with 11 bases left between them. Germline-derived CDR1 and CDR2 are SGHTA and FQGTGA. CDR3 length: 15 amino acids. For the CDR3, the DNA is TGTGCCAGCAGCTTAAGGGGGGGCTTGACAGATACGCAGTATTTT. Residues: CASSLRGGLTDTQYF.

This clone has a single count. One end of the junction varies from germline; a read error may be responsible. This sequence joins TRBV28 and TRBJ1-4; no firm D call. CDR1 is MDHEN and CDR2 is SYDVKM in the germline V gene. This CDR3 has 11 amino acids. The CDR3 here is CASYKNGKLFF. For the CDR3, the DNA is TGTGCCAGCTACAAAAATGGAAAACTGTTTTTT.

This chain uses TRBV4-1 with TRBJ1-2, with D possibly matching TRBD1 (6 bases). The germline V gene encodes CDR1 MGHRA and CDR2 YSYEKL. This CDR3 is built from 16 residues. V gave up 1 base and J gave up 4 bases, with 16 bases separating them. The CDR3 reads CASSQGRPDRLYGYTF. In DNA form, the CDR3 reads TGCGCCAGCAGCCAAGGTCGACCCGACAGGCTCTATGGCTACACCTTC.

A remark on this clone: The sample has other DNA sequences that encode this CDR3 too. The chain recombines TRBV28 with TRBJ2-7, with D unclear. Per the germline V gene, CDR1 is MDHEN and CDR2 is SYDVKM. Trimming pared 5 bases from V and 2 bases from J, leaving 10 bases between. There are 13 residues in the CDR3. The CDR3 sequence: CASSPSETYEQYF. The DNA for the CDR3 is TGTGCCAGCAGTCCCAGCGAGACCTACGAGCAGTACTTC.

The rearrangement joins TRBV6-5 to TRBJ2-2; 7 positions agree with TRBD1. Germline CDR1 reads MNHEY; CDR2 reads SVGAGI. The CDR3 runs to 14 residues. The trim removed 2 bases at V and 3 bases at J, leaving 0 bases unmatched. CDR3 in amino acids: CASSYGQDTGELFF. In nucleotides, the CDR3 is TGTGCCAGCAGTTACGGACAGGACACCGGGGAGCTGTTTTTT.

The gene calls are TRBV6-5 and TRBJ2-1; TRBD2 might be the D (6 bases). The germline V and J ends were trimmed by 2 bases and 7 bases, with 18 bases remaining between them. From germline, CDR1 is MNHEY and CDR2 SVGAGI. The CDR3 sequence is 16 residues long. This chain's CDR3 is CASSYNGGTALNEQFF. CDR3 DNA sequence: TGTGCCAGCAGTTACAACGGCGGGACCGCCCTAAATGAGCAGTTCTTC.

Only a few counts were recorded for this clone. J is TRBJ2-5 and V is TRBV6-5; TRBD2 matches 11 bases. J gave up 2 bases and V 4 bases, and 3 bases lay outside the gene matches. Germline V gene lookup returns CDR1 MNHEY and CDR2 SVGAGI. This CDR3 spans 15 amino acids. CDR3 bases: TGTGCCAGCAGTTGGATAGCGGGAGGGCAAGAGACCCAGTACTTC. Its protein is CASSWIAGGQETQYF.

This rearrangement joins TRBV6-5 to TRBJ1-1; 7 bases map to TRBD1. V shed 6 bases and J 2 bases; nucleotides not matched to a gene: 6. The CDR3 totals 14 residues. Germline V CDR1 and CDR2: MNHEY, SVGAGI. This CDR3 is CASRTGTVNTEAFF. CDR3 bases: TGTGCCAGCAGAACCGGGACAGTTAACACTGAAGCTTTCTTT.